The 8 T cell receptor beta chains reported below all come from one sample, sequenced in a study of cytomegalovirus exposure and HLA in healthy donors. The study ran its PCR with 60 Vbeta and 13 Jbeta primers. The table came from immunoSEQ multiplex PCR; TCRdb's copy has only in-frame clones and leaves some out. The data hold tens of thousands of clones, with under 80% observed a single time. Sequencing was done on a sample of PBMCs. The source is a woman in her 50s in good health and CMV-seropositive.

This rearrangement joins TRBV11-3 to TRBJ2-2, with D maybe TRBD1 (5 bases). CDR1 is SGHNT, CDR2 YENEEA, per germline. The CDR3 extends over 15 amino acids. Trimming pared 8 bases from V and 1 base from J, leaving 14 bases between. CDR3 DNA: TGTGCCAGCTCATCCTTCCAGGGGAACACCGGGGAGCTGTTTTTT. Protein product: CASSSFQGNTGELFF.

Remarks on this clone: Different DNA sequences within this sample yield the same CDR3. The V gene is TRBV9, the J gene TRBJ1-2; 9 bases match TRBD1. Germline lookup yields CDR1 SGDLS and CDR2 YYNGEE. This CDR3 has 14 amino acids. V lost 3 bases to trimming and J lost 3 bases; unmatched junction nucleotides: 3. The CDR3: CASSEGTGYYGYTF. The CDR3 nucleotides read TGTGCCAGCAGCGAAGGGACAGGGTACTATGGCTACACCTTC.

This sequence joins TRBV11-2 and TRBJ1-1, with D possibly TRBD1 on 5 matching bases. CDR3 size: 16 residues. CDR1 SGHAT and CDR2 FQNNGV come from the germline V gene. V was pared by 6 bases and J by 3 bases, with 20 bases between. The CDR3 region has the DNA TGTGCCAGCAGAGGGATGGGGCCCTTGGCGGACACTGAAGCTTTCTTT. The encoded protein is CASRGMGPLADTEAFF.

The chain links TRBV11-2 to TRBJ2-5, with TRBD2 identical over 9 bases. The V gene's germline CDR1 is SGHAT and CDR2 FQNNGV. CDR3 length equals 15 residues. Trimming cost V 7 bases and J 1 base; bases outside gene matches: 7. In nucleotides, the CDR3 is TGTGCCAGCAAAACGGGCGGGGGGGCCCAAGAGACCCAGTACTTC. Its protein product is CASKTGGGAQETQYF.

This clone has only a few counts. The chain joins TRBV29-1 to TRBJ2-5; TRBD1 might be the D (6 bases). Germline values: CDR1 SQVTM, CDR2 ANQGSEA. The CDR3 consists of 13 residues. V lost 2 bases and J 1 base, leaving 8 bases between the germline ends. In DNA, the CDR3 is TGCAGCGTTGAAAGGGGGTTCCAAGAGACCCAGTACTTC. Its protein is CSVERGFQETQYF.

This clone turned up a few times. V is TRBV21-1 and J is TRBJ2-1; the table's D call TRBD2 went unverified against the DNA. TRBV21-1 is tagged as a pseudogene. The CDR3 extends over 17 amino acids. DNA of the CDR3: TGTGCCAGCAGCAAAGGGTGTTCGGCTAGCGGGGGCAATGAGCAGTTCTTC. This sequence encodes CASSKGCSASGGNEQFF.

CDR3: CASSVVTGEQFF. CDR3 DNA sequence: TGTGCCAGCAGCGTAGTTACCGGGGAGCAGTTCTTC. V gene TRBV9 combines with J gene TRBJ2-1; D ambiguous. The CDR3 covers 12 residues. Germline V gene sequence: CDR1 SGDLS, CDR2 YYNGEE. Trimming stripped 0 bases from V and 10 bases from J, with 8 bases between.

The chain uses TRBV2 and TRBJ2-1; 7 nucleotides match TRBD1. V was clipped by 4 bases and J by 5 bases; unmatched bases: 5. There are 14 residues in the CDR3. CDR1 and CDR2 from the germline V gene are SNHLY and FYNNEI. In DNA form, the CDR3 reads TGTGCCAGCAGTGGGTATGGGACAGACAATGAGCAGTTCTTC. Translation: CASSGYGTDNEQFF.